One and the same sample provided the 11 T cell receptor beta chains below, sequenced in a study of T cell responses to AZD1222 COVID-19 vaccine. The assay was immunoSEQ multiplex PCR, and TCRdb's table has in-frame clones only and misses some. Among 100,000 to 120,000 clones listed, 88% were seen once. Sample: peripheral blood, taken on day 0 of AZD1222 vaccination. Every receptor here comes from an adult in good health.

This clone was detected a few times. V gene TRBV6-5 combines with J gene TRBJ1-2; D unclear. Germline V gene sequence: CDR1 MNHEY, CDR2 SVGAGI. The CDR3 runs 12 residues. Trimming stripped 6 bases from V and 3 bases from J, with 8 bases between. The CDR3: CASSPDYYGYTF. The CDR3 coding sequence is TGTGCCAGCAGCCCCGATTACTATGGCTACACCTTC.

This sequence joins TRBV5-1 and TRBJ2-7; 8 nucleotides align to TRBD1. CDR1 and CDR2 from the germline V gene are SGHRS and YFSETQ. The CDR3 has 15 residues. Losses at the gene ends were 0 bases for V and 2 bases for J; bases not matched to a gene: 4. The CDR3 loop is CASSLAPDRAYEQYF. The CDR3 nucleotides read TGCGCCAGCAGCTTGGCCCCGGACAGGGCCTACGAGCAGTACTTC.

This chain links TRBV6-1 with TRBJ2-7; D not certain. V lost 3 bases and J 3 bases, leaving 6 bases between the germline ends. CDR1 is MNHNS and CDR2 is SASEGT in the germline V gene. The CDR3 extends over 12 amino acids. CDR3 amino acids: CASSDPGYEQYF. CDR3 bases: TGTGCCAGCAGTGACCCCGGCTACGAGCAGTACTTC.

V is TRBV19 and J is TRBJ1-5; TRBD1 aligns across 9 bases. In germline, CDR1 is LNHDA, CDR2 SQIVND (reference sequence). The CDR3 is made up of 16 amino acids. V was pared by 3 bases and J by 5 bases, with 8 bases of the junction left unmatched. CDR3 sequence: CASSIPRGQGHQPQHF. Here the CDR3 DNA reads TGTGCCAGTAGTATCCCCCGGGGACAGGGCCATCAGCCCCAGCATTTT. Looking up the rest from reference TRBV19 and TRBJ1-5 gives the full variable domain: DGGITQSPKYLFRKEGQNVTLSCEQNLNHDAMYWYRQDPGQGLRLIYYSQIVNDFQKGDIAEGYSVSREKKESFPLTVTSAQKNPTAFYLCASSIPRGQGHQPQHFGDGTRLSIL.

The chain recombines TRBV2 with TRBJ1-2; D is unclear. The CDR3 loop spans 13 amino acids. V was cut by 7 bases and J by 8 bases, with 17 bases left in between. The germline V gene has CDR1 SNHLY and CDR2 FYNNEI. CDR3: CASNQDGLEGYTF. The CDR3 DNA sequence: TGTGCCAGCAACCAAGACGGGCTGGAGGGCTACACCTTC.

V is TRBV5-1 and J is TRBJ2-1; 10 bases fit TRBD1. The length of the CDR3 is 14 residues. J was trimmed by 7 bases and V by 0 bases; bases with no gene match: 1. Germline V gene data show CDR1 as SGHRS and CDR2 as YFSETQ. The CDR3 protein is CASSLGDRGNEQFF. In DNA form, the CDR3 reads TGCGCCAGCAGCTTGGGGGACAGGGGTAATGAGCAGTTCTTC.

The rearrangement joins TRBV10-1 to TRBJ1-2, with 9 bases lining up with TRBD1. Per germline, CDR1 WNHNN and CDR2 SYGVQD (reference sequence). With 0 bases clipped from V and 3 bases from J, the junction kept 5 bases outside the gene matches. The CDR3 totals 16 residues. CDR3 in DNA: TGCGCCAGCAGTGAGTCGGACAGGGGCCCTTACTATGGCTACACCTTC. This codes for CASSESDRGPYYGYTF.

CDR3 region: CASSPPAMGRGYGYTF. CDR3 sequence (DNA): TGTGCCAGCTCACCACCAGCGATGGGCCGAGGCTATGGCTACACCTTC. The chain has TRBV18 and TRBJ1-2; no firm D call. This CDR3 contains 16 residues. Trimming left V 0 bases short and J 4 bases short, with 15 bases between. CDR1 is KGHSH, CDR2 LQKENI, per germline. Complete variable domain (other parts from reference TRBV18 and TRBJ1-2): NAGVMQNPRHLVRRRGQEARLRCSPMKGHSHVYWYRQLPEEGLKFMVYLQKENIIDESGMPKERFSAEFPKEGPSILRIQQVVRGDSAAYFCASSPPAMGRGYGYTFGSGTRLTVV.

The CDR3 reads CASSLVGGQANYGYTF. The CDR3 DNA follows: TGTGCCAGCAGCTTGGTAGGGGGCCAAGCTAACTATGGCTACACCTTC. This chain joins TRBV5-6 and TRBJ1-2, with 7 bases aligning to TRBD1. The trim removed 0 bases at V and 0 bases at J, leaving 5 bases unmatched. The CDR3 sequence is 16 residues long. The germline gives CDR1 SGHDT, CDR2 YYEEEE. The whole variable domain, remainder taken from reference TRBV5-6 and TRBJ1-2, is DAGVTQSPTHLIKTRGQQVTLRCSPKSGHDTVSWYQQALGQGPQFIFQYYEEEERQRGNFPDRFSGHQFPNYSSELNVNALLLGDSALYLCASSLVGGQANYGYTFGSGTRLTVV.

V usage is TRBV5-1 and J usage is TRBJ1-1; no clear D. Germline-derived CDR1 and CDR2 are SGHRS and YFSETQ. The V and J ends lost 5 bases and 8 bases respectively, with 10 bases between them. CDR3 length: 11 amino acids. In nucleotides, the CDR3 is TGCGCCAGCAGATCGTACAGCGAAGCTTTCTTT. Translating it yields CASRSYSEAFF.

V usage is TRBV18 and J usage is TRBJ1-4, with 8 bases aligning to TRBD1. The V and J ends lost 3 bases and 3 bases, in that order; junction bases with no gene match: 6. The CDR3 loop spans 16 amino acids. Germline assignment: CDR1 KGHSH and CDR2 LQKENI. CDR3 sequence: CASSPQGALANEKLFF. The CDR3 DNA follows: TGTGCCAGCTCACCTCAGGGGGCTCTTGCTAATGAAAAACTGTTTTTT.